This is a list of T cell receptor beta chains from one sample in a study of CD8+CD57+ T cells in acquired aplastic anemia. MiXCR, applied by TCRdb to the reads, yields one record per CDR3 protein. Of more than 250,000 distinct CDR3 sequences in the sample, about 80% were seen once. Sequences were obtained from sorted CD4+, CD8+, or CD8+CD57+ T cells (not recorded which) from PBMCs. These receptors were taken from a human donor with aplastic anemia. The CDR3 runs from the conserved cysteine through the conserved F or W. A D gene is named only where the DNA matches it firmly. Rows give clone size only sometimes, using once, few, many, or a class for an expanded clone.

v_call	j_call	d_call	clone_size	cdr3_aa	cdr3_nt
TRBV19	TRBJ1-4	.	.	CASSPFRATNEKLFF	TGTGCCAGTAGTCCATTTAGAGCAACTAATGAAAAACTGTTTTTT
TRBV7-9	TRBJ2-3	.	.	CASSLDGPRDMYNF	TGTGCCAGCAGCTTAGATGGGCCCAGGGATATGTACAATTTT
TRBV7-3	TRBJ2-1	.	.	CASSVTGGMTEQLF	TGTGCCAGCAGCGTAACGGGCGGAATGACTGAGCAGCTCTTC
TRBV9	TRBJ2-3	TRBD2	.	CASSGVAGHTGEHF	TGTGCCAGCAGCGGAGTAGCGGGTCACACCGGGGAGCATTTT
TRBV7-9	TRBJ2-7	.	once	CASSPAGSYEQYF	TGTGCCAGCAGCCCCGCAGGCTCCTACGAGCAGTACTTC
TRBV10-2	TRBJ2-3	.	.	CASGDDGGRQETQYF	TGCGCCAGCGGTGACGACGGGGGACGCCAAGAGACGCAGTACTTT
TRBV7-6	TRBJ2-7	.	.	CASSISGGGGSDEQHF	TGTGCCAGCAGCATTTCCGGCGGCGGGGGCAGCGACGAGCAGCACTTC
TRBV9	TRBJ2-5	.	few	CASSRGDEQGGNNF	TGTGCCAGCAGCAGAGGGGACGAGCAGGGAGGAAACAACTTC
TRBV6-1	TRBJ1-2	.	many	CASQMARGAQDGYTF	TGTGCCAGCCAGATGGCTCGGGGGGCTCAGGATGGCTACACCTTC
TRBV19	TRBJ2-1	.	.	CASSGLGTFPNEQFF	TGTGCCAGTAGTGGGCTAGGGACTTTTCCCAATGAGCAGTTCTTC
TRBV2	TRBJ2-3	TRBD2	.	CASRKGRAGKDTQYF	TGTGCCAGCAGGAAAGGACGAGCGGGAAAAGATACGCAGTATTTT
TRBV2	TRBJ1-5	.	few	CASSGGSSNQPQHF	TGTGCCAGCAGTGGTGGCAGTAGCAATCAGCCCCAGCATTTT
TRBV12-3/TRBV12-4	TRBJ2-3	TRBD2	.	CASSPVAGGPTDTQYF	TGTGCCAGCAGTCCAGTAGCGGGGGGCCCGACAGATACGCAGTATTTT